One and the same sample provided the 28 T cell receptor beta chains below, sequenced in a study of regulatory T cells in long-lasting Graves disease. Time point specified: newly diagnosed GD, antithyroid drugs for less than 3 months. The TCR library was made from RNA extracted from PBMCs. Sequencing libraries for TCR beta were prepared with iRepertoire HTBI primers and Arm-PCR of CDR3 regions. Each CDR3 protein gets one entry after TCRdb re-called the multiplex PCR reads with MiXCR. The sample lists under 700,000 distinct CDR3 sequences; 15% to 20% were seen once. The data were also submitted as part of a second study, on T cells in Graves' hyperthyroidism and ophthalmopathy.

Sequenced here: peripheral blood mononuclear cells (PBMCs), sampled at new diagnosis, from a patient treated with antithyroid drugs. Receptor source: a woman aged 35-65 years with Graves disease.

V usage is TRBV29-1 and J usage is TRBJ2-3; 10 bases agree with TRBD2. This CDR3 contains 15 residues. Germline V gives CDR1 SQVTM, CDR2 ANQGSEA. The trim removed 5 bases at V and 1 base at J, leaving 6 bases unmatched. The CDR3 loop reads CSVSNLAGGTDTQYF. The CDR3 DNA sequence: TGCAGCGTTTCCAATCTAGCGGGGGGCACAGATACGCAGTATTTT.

This clonotype was counted between two and nine times. This chain uses TRBV4-1 with TRBJ2-3; D is possibly TRBD1 (5 bases). Trimming removed 1 base at V and 5 bases at J, with 13 bases between. The germline V gene has CDR1 MGHRA and CDR2 YSYEKL. This CDR3 spans 15 amino acids. DNA for the CDR3: TGCGCCAGCAGCCAAGCGAGCAGGGTTGTAGATACGCAGTATTTT. This translates into CASSQASRVVDTQYF.

This clonotype was seen more than once but under ten times. The chain uses TRBV12-3 or TRBV12-4 and TRBJ1-2, with D unresolved. This CDR3 has 12 amino acids. V was pared by 6 bases and J by 8 bases, with 13 bases between. The CDR3 DNA is TGTGCCAGCAGCACGCCGCCTGGGGGCTACACCTTC. Translated, it gives CASSTPPGGYTF.

This clonotype was observed many times. The chain links TRBV3-1 to TRBJ1-1, with D perhaps TRBD1 (6 bases). Germline assignment: CDR1 LGHDT and CDR2 YNNKEL (reference sequence). The CDR3 totals 14 residues. V was clipped by 4 bases and J by 6 bases, with 15 bases between them. CDR3 region: CASSPAGALAEAFF. For the CDR3, the DNA is TGTGCCAGCAGCCCGGCAGGGGCGCTCGCTGAAGCTTTCTTT.

CDR3 residues: CASSALGSKRAFF. The CDR3 region has the DNA TGTGCCAGCAGTGCCCTAGGGAGTAAGAGAGCTTTCTTT. The chain uses TRBV25-1 and TRBJ1-1; the D is unclear. CDR1 and CDR2 (germline): MGHDK, SYGVNS. Trimming pared 4 bases from V and 10 bases from J, leaving 16 bases between. The CDR3 has 13 amino acids. Full variable domain (missing parts from reference TRBV25-1 and TRBJ1-1): EADIYQTPRYLVIGTGKKITLECSQTMGHDKMYWYQQDPGMELHLIHYSYGVNSTEKGDLSSESTVSRIRTEHFPLTLESARPSHTSQYLCASSALGSKRAFFGQGTRLTVV.

This clonotype was picked up many times. The genes are TRBV11-2 and TRBJ2-1; 9 bases are shared with TRBD2. V dropped 2 bases and J dropped 8; count of bases not matched to a gene: 10. Germline values: CDR1 SGHAT, CDR2 FQNNGV. This CDR3 has 16 amino acids. CDR3 DNA: TGTGCCAGCAGCTTATCCCTAGCGGGGAAGGGCTATGAGCAGTTCTTC. Its translation: CASSLSLAGKGYEQFF.

The CDR3 reads CASSQDLLAGGPGLTDTQYF. DNA of the CDR3: TGCGCCAGCAGCCAAGATCTGCTAGCGGGGGGGCCGGGGTTGACAGATACGCAGTATTTT. This sequence joins TRBV4-1 and TRBJ2-3; TRBD2 agrees at 12 bases. Per the germline V gene, CDR1 is MGHRA and CDR2 is YSYEKL. This CDR3 spans 20 amino acids. After removal of 0 bases from V and 3 bases from J, the junction contained 13 bases not matched to a gene.

This clonotype has only a few counts. The rearrangement joins TRBV4-1 to TRBJ2-1; D gene ambiguous. V was shortened by 2 bases and J by 5 bases, with 10 bases between the two germline ends. The germline V gene has CDR1 MGHRA and CDR2 YSYEKL. This CDR3 is 14 amino acids long. The CDR3, as DNA: TGCGCCAGCAGCCAATTTAGGCCTGACAATGAGCAGTTCTTC. Amino acids: CASSQFRPDNEQFF.

This clonotype was recorded many times. J is TRBJ1-4 and V is TRBV5-1; TRBD1 matches 7 bases. The CDR3 runs 15 residues. The germline CDR1 and CDR2 sequences are SGHRS and YFSETQ. Trimming at V came to 2 bases and at J to 7 bases, leaving 8 bases not matched to a gene. Here the CDR3 DNA reads TGCGCCAGCAGCTTCACAGGGGAGGTTGGTGAAAAACTGTTTTTT. This encodes CASSFTGEVGEKLFF.

This clonotype was recorded many times. CDR3 sequence (DNA): TGCGCCAGCAGCTTGGCAGGACCCATCTACAATGAGCAGTTCTTC. It encodes CASSLAGPIYNEQFF. The chain couples TRBV5-1 to TRBJ2-1, with D hard to call. The CDR3 spans 15 residues. V lost 0 bases, J lost 3 bases, and 10 bases lay in between. Germline V gene lookup returns CDR1 SGHRS and CDR2 YFSETQ.

For this clonotype: This likely stems from a read error, as it lies one base from a far larger clone. The gene calls are TRBV7-9 and TRBJ2-1; TRBD1 is a possible D gene (5 bases). The CDR3 covers 14 residues. Looked up from germline, CDR1 is SEHNR and CDR2 is FQNEAQ (reference sequence). The CDR3 here is CTSSLQGPYNEQFF. The CDR3 DNA reads TGTACCAGCAGCTTGCAGGGTCCCTACAATGAGCAGTTCTTC. Full variable domain (remainder filled in from reference TRBV7-9 and TRBJ2-1): DTGVSQNPRHKITKRGQNVTFRCDPISEHNRLYWYRQTLGQGPEFLTYFQNEAQLEKSRLLSDRFSAERPKGSFSTLEIQRTEQGDSAMYLCTSSLQGPYNEQFFGPGTRLTVL.

The V gene is TRBV6-1, the J gene TRBJ2-7, with 15 bases lining up with TRBD2. V lost 6 bases to trimming and J lost 2 bases; unmatched junction nucleotides: 8. Germline CDR1 MNHNS, CDR2 SASEGT. The CDR3 contains 17 residues. The CDR3 DNA is TGTGCCAGCAGGACCGGGACTAGCGGGGGGCCTACCTACGAGCAGTACTTC. Translating it yields CASRTGTSGGPTYEQYF.

This clonotype was counted a single time. V is TRBV28 and J is TRBJ2-3, with 7 bases aligning to TRBD1. V lost 4 bases to trimming and J lost 6 bases; unmatched junction nucleotides: 4. Germline values: CDR1 MDHEN, CDR2 SYDVKM. CDR3 size: 13 residues. The CDR3 region is CASSSATGDTQYF. The CDR3 DNA follows: TGTGCCAGCAGTTCGGCGACAGGGGATACGCAGTATTTT.

The chain is built from TRBV27 and TRBJ2-1; 8 nucleotides line up with TRBD2. This CDR3 has 14 residues. Germline V CDR1 and CDR2: MNHEY, SMNVEV (reference sequence). The ends lost 7 bases at V and 6 bases at J; junction bases unmatched: 8. Written as DNA, the CDR3 is TGTGCCAGCACAGTAGCGGGGTGGGGCAATGAGCAGTTCTTC. Translated: CASTVAGWGNEQFF.

This clonotype was observed many times. The chain recombines TRBV27 with TRBJ1-5; D remains ambiguous. Germline CDR1 is MNHEY and CDR2 is SMNVEV (reference sequence). There are 16 residues in the CDR3. V was clipped by 6 bases and J by 4 bases, with 19 bases between them. CDR3: CASSPRPRAINQPQHF. In DNA, the CDR3 is TGTGCCAGCAGCCCCAGGCCCCGGGCCATAAATCAGCCCCAGCATTTT.

This clonotype came up a few times. This chain links TRBV24-1 with TRBJ1-1; D unresolved. Germline values: CDR1 KGHDR, CDR2 SFDVKD. The CDR3 has 12 residues. V gave up 3 bases and J gave up 6 bases, with 7 bases separating them. The CDR3 DNA reads TGTGCCACCAGTGATGGGGTGGCTGAAGCTTTCTTT. Translated: CATSDGVAEAFF.

The chain carries TRBV12-3 or TRBV12-4 and TRBJ1-6; TRBD1 matches 7 bases. Trimming cost V 7 bases and J 4 bases; bases outside gene matches: 7. The CDR3 contains 15 residues. CDR3 sequence reads: CASTKDRVYNSPLHF. For the CDR3, the DNA is TGTGCCAGCACAAAAGACAGGGTTTATAATTCACCCCTCCACTTT.

This clonotype was detected ten times or more. At one end, the junction sequence differs from germline, possibly due to a read error. The V gene is TRBV2, the J gene TRBJ1-2; perhaps TRBD1 as D (5 bases). CDR3 length equals 13 residues. Germline assignment: CDR1 SNHLY and CDR2 FYNNEI. DNA of the CDR3: TGTGCCAGCAGAGAAGACAGACTCTATGGCTACACCTTC. Amino acid sequence: CASREDRLYGYTF.

In this sample, this clonotype turned up many times. The chain joins TRBV3-1 to TRBJ1-6, with TRBD1 as a possible D gene (5 bases). V lost 0 bases and J lost 8, with 8 bases in between. CDR3 length equals 14 residues. CDR1 is LGHDT and CDR2 is YNNKEL in the germline V gene (reference sequence). The CDR3 loop reads CASSQEDSYSPLHF. The DNA for the CDR3 is TGTGCCAGCAGCCAAGAAGACAGCTATTCACCCCTCCACTTT.

This clonotype was picked up many times. J is TRBJ2-1 and V is TRBV4-1, with a weak D call TRBD2 (6 bases). The CDR3 is 13 residues long. In germline, CDR1 is MGHRA, CDR2 YSYEKL. The V end lost 4 bases, the J end lost 8 bases, and 12 bases lay between the germline ends. The CDR3 bases are TGCGCCAGCAGCCGCCGGGGGTCGGATGAGCAGTTCTTC. Translation gives CASSRRGSDEQFF.

This clonotype was recorded at least ten times. The V call is TRBV5-1, the J call TRBJ1-6; tentative D call: TRBD1 (6 bases). The CDR3 has 14 residues. Trimming cost V 4 bases and J 10 bases, with 15 bases left between them. In germline, CDR1 is SGHRS, CDR2 YFSETQ. CDR3 amino acids: CASSEDSAGSPLHF. The CDR3 bases are TGCGCCAGCAGCGAGGACAGTGCGGGCTCACCCCTCCACTTT.

The genes are TRBV12-3 or TRBV12-4 and TRBJ2-7, with 8 bases identical to TRBD2. Unmatched junction bases numbered 12, after V lost 5 bases and J lost 6 bases. The CDR3 is 15 residues long. CDR3 region: CASSPPGTRFGEQYF. CDR3 in DNA: TGTGCCAGCAGTCCCCCCGGGACTAGGTTTGGCGAGCAGTACTTC.

This clonotype was detected ten times or more. The chain employs TRBV20-1 and TRBJ1-1; D is undetermined. Deletions cut 3 bases from V and 2 bases from J, with 10 bases between. CDR3 length: 13 amino acids. Germline V CDR1 and CDR2: DFQATT, SNEGSKA (reference sequence). The CDR3 region is CSASPRGNTEAFF. As DNA, the CDR3 is TGCAGTGCTAGCCCCCGGGGTAACACTGAAGCTTTCTTT.

A few counts support this clonotype. This sequence joins TRBV20-1 and TRBJ1-6, with D possibly matching TRBD1 (5 bases). Per germline, CDR1 DFQATT and CDR2 SNEGSKA (reference sequence). The CDR3 loop spans 15 amino acids. The ends were cut back, 2 bases at V and 6 bases at J, with 14 bases in the middle. CDR3 region: CSARQAGNPNSPLHF. The CDR3 nucleotides are TGCAGTGCTAGACAGGCAGGGAATCCTAATTCACCCCTCCACTTT.

The chain combines TRBV11-2 with TRBJ1-3; D remains ambiguous. The germline V and J ends were trimmed by 5 bases and 2 bases, with 13 bases remaining between them. Germline V gene lookup returns CDR1 SGHAT and CDR2 FQNNGV. The CDR3 is made up of 15 amino acids. The CDR3 nucleotides read TGTGCCAGCAGCGCGACGGGGATCGCTGGAAACACCATATATTTT. Amino acid sequence: CASSATGIAGNTIYF. Full variable domain (remainder filled in from reference TRBV11-2 and TRBJ1-3): EAGVAQSPRYKIIEKRQSVAFWCNPISGHATLYWYQQILGQGPKLLIQFQNNGVVDDSQLPKDRFSAERLKGVDSTLKIQPAKLEDSAVYLCASSATGIAGNTIYFGEGSWLTVV.

This clonotype was observed at least ten times. This chain connects TRBV7-3 to TRBJ1-1, with no clear D. Trimming stripped 6 bases from V and 1 base from J, with 9 bases between. Looked up from germline, CDR1 is SGHTA and CDR2 is FQGTGA. This CDR3 has 13 amino acids. The CDR3 loop is CASSEVWNTEAFF. The CDR3 DNA follows: TGTGCCAGCAGTGAGGTGTGGAACACTGAAGCTTTCTTT.

This chain connects TRBV3-1 to TRBJ2-2, with 9 bases identical to TRBD1. Germline V gives CDR1 LGHDT, CDR2 YNNKEL (reference sequence). There are 16 residues in the CDR3. V was pared by 5 bases and J by 6 bases, with 10 bases of the junction left unmatched. The CDR3 reads CASSNIPGQGSGELFF. The CDR3 DNA follows: TGTGCCAGCAGCAACATACCGGGACAGGGATCCGGGGAGCTGTTTTTT.

This clonotype has ten or more counts. The V call is TRBV6-1, the J call TRBJ2-2; a possible D gene is TRBD1 (6 bases). V was trimmed by 6 bases and J by 7 bases, leaving 15 bases between them. From germline, CDR1 is MNHNS and CDR2 SASEGT. CDR3 size: 14 residues. The CDR3 is CASRETGYGGELFF. The CDR3 DNA follows: TGTGCCAGCAGGGAAACAGGGTACGGCGGGGAGCTGTTTTTT.